This T cell receptor (beta chain) was identified during a study of T-cell reconstitution after alpha-beta-depleted transplantation in children (dated by TCRdb to about 2016). Study-level background: The study quantitatively tracked T-cell immune reconstitution after TCRalphabeta/CD19-depleted allogeneic hematopoietic cell transplantation in children using TCR repertoire profiling.

The library was generated by PCR. Sequenced on an Illumina HiSeq 2500. To normalize quantification of the TCRbeta repertoire, the TCR libraries were built with molecular barcoding that relied on unique molecular identifiers. The raw public data were reprocessed by TCRdb itself: fastp quality trimming at Q25, MiXCR clonotype calling, in-frame beta chains only. Each entry merges the rows of one CDR3 protein and shows their most common DNA and genes. The sample records 200,000 to 300,000 distinct CDR3 sequences, around 12% of which are singletons. The top ten constitute over 2.5% of the sample. This clonotype was seen at least ten times. The antigen it binds to is not known. Qualities for individual bases were not recorded, and no much larger clone is one base off. CDR1 and CDR2, per the germline V gene, are LGHNA and YNFKEQ. The CDR3 has 14 amino acids, counting the end cysteine and phenylalanine. Only CDR3 DNA is held: 42 bases, read in frame from base 1. Trimming at the junction amounts to 0 bases on V and 3 bases on J, and the germline ends lie 9 bases apart.

Source: PBMCs from the stem cell graft donor, taken from the stem cell graft. The receptor was derived from a human donor who donated a stem cell graft to a child with acute lymphoblastic leukemia. Here the chain combines TRBV4-2 and TRBJ2-7; too little of a D gene remains to name it. The DNA sequence reads TGTGCCAGCAGCCAAGAAAGGCTCAGCTACGAGCAGTACTTC. It translates to CASSQERLSYEQYF.